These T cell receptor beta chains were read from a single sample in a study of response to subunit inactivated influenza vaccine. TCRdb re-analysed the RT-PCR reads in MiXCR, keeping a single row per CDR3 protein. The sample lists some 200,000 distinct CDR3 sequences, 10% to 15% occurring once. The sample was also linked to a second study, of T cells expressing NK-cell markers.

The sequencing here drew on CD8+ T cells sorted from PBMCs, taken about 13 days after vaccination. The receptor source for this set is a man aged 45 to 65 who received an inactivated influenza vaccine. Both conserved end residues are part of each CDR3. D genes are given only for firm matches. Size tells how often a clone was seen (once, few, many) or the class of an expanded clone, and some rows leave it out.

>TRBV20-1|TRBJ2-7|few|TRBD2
CSASLAGDPEQYF
TGCAGTGCTAGTCTAGCGGGAGATCCCGAGCAGTACTTC
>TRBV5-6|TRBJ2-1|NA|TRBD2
CASSLESSGRKEQFF
TGTGCCAGCAGCTTGGAGTCTAGCGGGAGGAAAGAGCAGTTCTTC
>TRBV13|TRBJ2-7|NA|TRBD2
CASSPREGVTYEQYF
TGTGCCAGCAGCCCCCGGGAGGGGGTTACCTACGAGCAGTACTTC
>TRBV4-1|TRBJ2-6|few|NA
CASSQDSLSGANVLTF
TGCGCCAGCAGCCAAGATTCGCTTTCTGGGGCCAACGTCCTGACTTTC
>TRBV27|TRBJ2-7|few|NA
CASSLSSGLGYEQYF
TGTGCCAGCAGTTTATCGTCAGGGTTGGGCTACGAGCAGTACTTC
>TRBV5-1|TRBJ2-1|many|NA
CASSLSYSYNEQFF
TGCGCCAGCAGCTTGTCCTATTCCTACAATGAGCAGTTCTTC
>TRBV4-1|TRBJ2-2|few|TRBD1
CASTSGTGAVGGELFF
TGCGCCAGCACCTCCGGGACAGGGGCTGTCGGCGGGGAGCTGTTTTTT
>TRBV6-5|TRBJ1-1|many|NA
CASSYGVWGKRTEAFF
TGTGCCAGCAGTTACGGAGTTTGGGGGAAGCGGACTGAAGCTTTCTTT
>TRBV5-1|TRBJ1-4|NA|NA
CASSFSTATNEKLFF
TGCGCCAGCAGCTTTAGTACGGCAACTAATGAAAAACTGTTTTTT
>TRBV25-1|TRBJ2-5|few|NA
CASSPFRNQETQYF
TGTGCCAGTTCCCCATTTCGGAACCAAGAGACCCAGTACTTC
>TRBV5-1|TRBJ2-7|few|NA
CASSSHDSYEQYF
TGCGCCAGCAGCTCTCACGACTCCTACGAGCAGTACTTC
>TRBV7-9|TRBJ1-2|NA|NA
CASSLPGTNLFYDTF
TGTGCCAGCAGCTTACCTGGGACGAATCTCTTCTACGACACCTTC
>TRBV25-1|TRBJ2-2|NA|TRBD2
CASSDLLAGGPTGELFF
TGTGCCAGCAGTGACCTACTAGCGGGAGGGCCGACCGGGGAGCTGTTTTTT
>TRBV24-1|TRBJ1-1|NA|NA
CATSASRRGENTEAFF
TGTGCCACCAGTGCCTCTCGGAGAGGGGAGAACACTGAAGCTTTCTTT
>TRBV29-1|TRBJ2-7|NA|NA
CSAGGVIGLFYEQYF
TGCAGCGCCGGGGGAGTAATTGGACTTTTCTACGAGCAGTACTTC
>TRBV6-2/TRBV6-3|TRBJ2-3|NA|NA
CASSYSLTPGSVTSRTDTQYF
TGTGCCAGCAGTTACTCGTTAACCCCAGGATCCGTGACGTCACGCACAGATACGCAGTATTTT
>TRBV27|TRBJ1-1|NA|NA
CASSLLGGATEAFF
TGTGCCAGCAGTTTATTAGGAGGGGCCACTGAAGCTTTCTTT
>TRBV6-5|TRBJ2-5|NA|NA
CASSYEETQYF
TGTGCCAGCAGTTACGAAGAGACCCAGTACTTC
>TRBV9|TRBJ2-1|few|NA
CASSAYGESDEQFF
TGTGCCAGCAGCGCCTATGGGGAGAGCGATGAGCAGTTCTTC
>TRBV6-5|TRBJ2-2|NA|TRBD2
CASSYAMIAGATGELFF
TGTGCCAGCAGTTACGCGATGATAGCGGGCGCCACCGGGGAGCTGTTTTTT
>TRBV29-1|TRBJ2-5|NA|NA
CSVLWGETQYF
TGCAGCGTATTATGGGGCGAGACCCAGTACTTC
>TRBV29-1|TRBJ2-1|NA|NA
CSGSSWGANEQFF
TGCAGCGGGAGTAGTTGGGGGGCAAATGAGCAGTTCTTC
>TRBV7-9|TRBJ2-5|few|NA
CASSRPIGQRQETQYF
TGTGCCAGCAGCCGACCGATTGGACAGCGGCAAGAGACCCAGTACTTC
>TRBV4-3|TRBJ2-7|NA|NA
CASSSRWGSGYEQYF
TGCGCCAGCAGCTCAAGATGGGGTTCGGGTTACGAGCAGTACTTC
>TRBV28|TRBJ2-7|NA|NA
CASSTYQGSYEQYF
TGTGCCAGCAGCACCTACCAGGGGTCCTACGAGCAGTACTTC
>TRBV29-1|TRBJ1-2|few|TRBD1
CSVPGQGYGYTF
TGCAGCGTTCCCGGACAGGGCTATGGCTACACCTTC